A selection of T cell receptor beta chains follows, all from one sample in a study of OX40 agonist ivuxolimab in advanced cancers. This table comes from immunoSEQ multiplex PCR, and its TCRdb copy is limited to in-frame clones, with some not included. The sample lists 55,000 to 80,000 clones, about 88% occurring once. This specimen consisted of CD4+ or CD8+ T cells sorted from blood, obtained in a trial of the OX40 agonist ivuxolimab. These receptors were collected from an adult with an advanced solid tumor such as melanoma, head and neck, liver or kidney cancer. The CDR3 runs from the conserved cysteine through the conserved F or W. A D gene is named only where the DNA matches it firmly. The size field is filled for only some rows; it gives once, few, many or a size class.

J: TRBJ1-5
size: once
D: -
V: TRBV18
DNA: TGTGCCAGCTCCCAGGGTAGCAATCAGCCCCAGCATTTT
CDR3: CASSQGSNQPQHF

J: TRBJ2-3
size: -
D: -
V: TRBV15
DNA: TGTGCCACCAGCAGAGAACGGATTAGCACAGATACGCAGTATTTT
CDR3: CATSRERISTDTQYF

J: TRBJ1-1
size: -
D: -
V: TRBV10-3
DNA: TGTGCCATCAGTGAGGGCCAAAGATGGACTGAAGCTTTCTTT
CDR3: CAISEGQRWTEAFF

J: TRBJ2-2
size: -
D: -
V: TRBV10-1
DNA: TGCGCCAGCAGTCTTAGCGGCACCGGGGAGCTGTTTTTT
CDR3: CASSLSGTGELFF

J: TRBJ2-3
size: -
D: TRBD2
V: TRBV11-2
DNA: TGTGCCAGCAGCTTAGTTACTAGCGGGAGCACAGATACGCAGTATTTT
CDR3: CASSLVTSGSTDTQYF

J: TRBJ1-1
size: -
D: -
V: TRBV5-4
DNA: TGTGCCAGCAGCTTGGGACGGGTCACTGAAGCTTTCTTT
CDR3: CASSLGRVTEAFF

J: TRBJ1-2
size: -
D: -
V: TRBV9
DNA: TGTGCCAGCAGCCCAGAGGCGGGGTATGGCTACACCTTC
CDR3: CASSPEAGYGYTF

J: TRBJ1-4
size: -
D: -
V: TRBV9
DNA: TGTGCCAGCAGCGTAGCGCGGGACGGTAATGAAAAACTGTTTTTT
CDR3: CASSVARDGNEKLFF

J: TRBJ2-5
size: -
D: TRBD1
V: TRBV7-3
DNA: TGTGCCAGCAGCTTCGACAGGGGAACCCAGTACTTC
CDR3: CASSFDRGTQYF

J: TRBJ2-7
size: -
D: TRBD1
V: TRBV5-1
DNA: TGCGCCAGCAGCCCCGGGACAGGGTATCTCGAGCAGTACTTC
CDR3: CASSPGTGYLEQYF

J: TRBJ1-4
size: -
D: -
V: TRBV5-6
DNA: TGTGCCAGCAGCTTGAGGACACGTGAAAAACTGTTTTTT
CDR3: CASSLRTREKLFF

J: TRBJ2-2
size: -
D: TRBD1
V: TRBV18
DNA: TGTGCCAGCTCACCTAGGGACAGGCCGAACACCGGGGAGCTGTTTTTT
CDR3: CASSPRDRPNTGELFF

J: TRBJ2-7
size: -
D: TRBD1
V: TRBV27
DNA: TGTGCCAGCAGGCGGGACAGGGTGACCTACGAGCAGTACTTC
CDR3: CASRRDRVTYEQYF

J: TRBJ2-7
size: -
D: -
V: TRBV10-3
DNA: TGTGCCATCAGTGAGTCGACGGTTGAGCAGTACTTC
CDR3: CAISESTVEQYF

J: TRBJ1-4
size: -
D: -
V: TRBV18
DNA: TGTGCCAGCTCACTAGGACTGGGTATTGAAAAACTGTTTTTT
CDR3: CASSLGLGIEKLFF

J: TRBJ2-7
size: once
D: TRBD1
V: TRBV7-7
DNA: TGTGCTAGCAGCCGTGGGGGACAGGGATCCGAGCAGTACTTC
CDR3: CASSRGGQGSEQYF

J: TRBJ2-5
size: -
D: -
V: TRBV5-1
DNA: TGCGCCAGCAGCTTGGCCGAGGGGGGGAGCGGTGAGACCCAGTACTTC
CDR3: CASSLAEGGSGETQYF

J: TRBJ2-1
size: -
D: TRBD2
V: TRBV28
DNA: TGTGCCAGCAGGGAGACTAGCCCGAGGGTAAGTGAGCAGTTCTTC
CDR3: CASRETSPRVSEQFF

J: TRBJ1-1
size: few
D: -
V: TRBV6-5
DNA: TGTGCCAGCAGTTCCCCAAGGGAGGGAAAGAACACTGAAGCTTTCTTT
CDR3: CASSSPREGKNTEAFF

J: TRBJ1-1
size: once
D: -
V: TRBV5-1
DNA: TGCGCCAGCAGCTTTACAACGAACACTGAAGCTTTCTTT
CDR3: CASSFTTNTEAFF

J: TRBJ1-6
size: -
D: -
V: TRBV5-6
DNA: TGTGCCAGCAGCTTGCAACAGGGCAAAAATTCACCCCTCCACTTT
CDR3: CASSLQQGKNSPLHF

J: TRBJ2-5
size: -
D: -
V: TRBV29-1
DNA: TGCAGCCTCAAGGCCCCTTTTAAAGAGACCCAGTACTTC
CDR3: CSLKAPFKETQYF

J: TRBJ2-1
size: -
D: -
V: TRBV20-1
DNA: TGCAGTGCTTCAGGGTTCTCCGAGCAGTTCTTC
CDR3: CSASGFSEQFF

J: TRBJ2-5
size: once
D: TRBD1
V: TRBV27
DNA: TGTGCCAGCACCGCAGGACAGGGTGAGACCCAGTACTTC
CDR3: CASTAGQGETQYF

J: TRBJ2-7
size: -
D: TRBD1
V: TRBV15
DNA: TGTGCCACCAGCGTCACCTCAGCCCAGGGGGCCCTCCACGAGCAGTACTTC
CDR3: CATSVTSAQGALHEQYF

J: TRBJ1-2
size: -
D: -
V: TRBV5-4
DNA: TGTGCCAGCAGCTTGTTGGGAGCGCGGGGCTACACCTTC
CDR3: CASSLLGARGYTF

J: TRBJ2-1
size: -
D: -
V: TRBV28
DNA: TGTGCCACCGAGGTGGCGGCCTCCTACAATGAGCAGTTCTTC
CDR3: CATEVAASYNEQFF

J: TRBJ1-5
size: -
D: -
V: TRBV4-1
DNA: TGCGCCAGCAGCCAAGTGGAGGGATCTTCAAAGCAGCCCCAGCATTTT
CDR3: CASSQVEGSSKQPQHF

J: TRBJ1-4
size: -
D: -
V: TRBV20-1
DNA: TGCAGTGGGGGGTCCAATGAAAAACTGTTTTTT
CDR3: CSGGSNEKLFF

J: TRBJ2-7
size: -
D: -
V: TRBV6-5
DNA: TGTGCCAGCAGTTCCTCCGGGACTTCCTCCTACGAGCAGTACTTC
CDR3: CASSSSGTSSYEQYF

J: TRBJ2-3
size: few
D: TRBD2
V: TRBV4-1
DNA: TGCGCCAGCAGCCAAGATAGCGGGAGGCCAGATACGCAGTATTTT
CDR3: CASSQDSGRPDTQYF

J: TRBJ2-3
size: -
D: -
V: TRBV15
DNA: TGTGCCACCAGCACCGACCCTGGTACTGATACGCAGTATTTT
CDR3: CATSTDPGTDTQYF

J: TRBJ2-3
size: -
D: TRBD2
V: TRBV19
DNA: TGTGCCAGTAGTACCCTCACTAGCGGAGGCACAGATACGCAGTATTTT
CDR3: CASSTLTSGGTDTQYF

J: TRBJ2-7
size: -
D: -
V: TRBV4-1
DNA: TGCGCCAGCAGCCAGGCTTTCGCCCCCTACGAGCAGTACTTC
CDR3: CASSQAFAPYEQYF

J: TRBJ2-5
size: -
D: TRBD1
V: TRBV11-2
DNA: TGTGCCAGCAGCAGGACAGGGGAGGAGACCCAGTACTTC
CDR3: CASSRTGEETQYF

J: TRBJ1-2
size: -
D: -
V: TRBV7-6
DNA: TGTGCCAGCAGCTTAGGGCCAGACTATGGCTACACCTTC
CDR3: CASSLGPDYGYTF

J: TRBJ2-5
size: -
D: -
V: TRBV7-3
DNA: TGTGCCAGCAGCTTAAACCCAGGCGAGACCCAGTACTTC
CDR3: CASSLNPGETQYF

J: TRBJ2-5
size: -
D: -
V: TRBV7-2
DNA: TGTGCCAGCAGCTTAGGGGCAACCGAGACCCAGTACTTC
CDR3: CASSLGATETQYF

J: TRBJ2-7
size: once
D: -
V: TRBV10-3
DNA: TGTGCCATCAAGGCCAGGAGTACCCACGAGCAGTACTTC
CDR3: CAIKARSTHEQYF

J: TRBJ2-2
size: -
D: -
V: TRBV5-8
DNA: TGTGCCAGCAGCCCCAGGGGCCGTCTCACCGGGGAGCTGTTTTTT
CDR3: CASSPRGRLTGELFF

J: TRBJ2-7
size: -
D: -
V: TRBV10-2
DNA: TGCGCCAGCAGACCCAAGAGGGGCTCCTACGAGCAGCACTTC
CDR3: CASRPKRGSYEQHF

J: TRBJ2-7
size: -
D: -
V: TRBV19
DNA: TGTGCCAGTCGAAGGGGGACGGGGGGATCCTACGAGCAGTACTTC
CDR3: CASRRGTGGSYEQYF

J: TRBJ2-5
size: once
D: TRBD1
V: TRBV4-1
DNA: TGCGCCAGCCGGACAGGGGAGACCCAGTACTTC
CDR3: CASRTGETQYF

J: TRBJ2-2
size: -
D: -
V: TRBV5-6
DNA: TGTGCCAGCAGCCGCCCGGGAGCCCCCGGGGAGCTGTTTTTT
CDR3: CASSRPGAPGELFF

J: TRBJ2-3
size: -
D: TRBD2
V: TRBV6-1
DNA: TGTGCCAGCGTATGGACTAGCGGGACAGATACGCAGTATTTT
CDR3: CASVWTSGTDTQYF

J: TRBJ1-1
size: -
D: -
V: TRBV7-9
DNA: TGTGCCAGCAGCCGAAGAAAGGACAGTCCGAACACTGAAGCTTTCTTT
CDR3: CASSRRKDSPNTEAFF

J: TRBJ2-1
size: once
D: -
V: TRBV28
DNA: TGTGCCAGCAGTTTATGGGCCAGGGCTCAAGAGCAGTTCTTC
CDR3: CASSLWARAQEQFF

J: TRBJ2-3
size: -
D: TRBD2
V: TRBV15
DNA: TGTGCCACCAGCACGACGGGACTAGCATTCGATACGCAGTATTTT
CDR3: CATSTTGLAFDTQYF

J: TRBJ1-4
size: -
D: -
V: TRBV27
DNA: TGTGCCAGCAGTTCCCTGGACGGATCGATTAATGAAAAACTGTTTTTT
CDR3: CASSSLDGSINEKLFF

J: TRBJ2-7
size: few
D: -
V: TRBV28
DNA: TGTGCCAGCAGGCGGGTGAAAGGCTCCTACGAGCAGTACTTC
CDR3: CASRRVKGSYEQYF

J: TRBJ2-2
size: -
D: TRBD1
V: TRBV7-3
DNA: TGTGCCAGCAGCCCCACAGGGGGCGAGAACACCGGGGAGCTGTTTTTT
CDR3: CASSPTGGENTGELFF